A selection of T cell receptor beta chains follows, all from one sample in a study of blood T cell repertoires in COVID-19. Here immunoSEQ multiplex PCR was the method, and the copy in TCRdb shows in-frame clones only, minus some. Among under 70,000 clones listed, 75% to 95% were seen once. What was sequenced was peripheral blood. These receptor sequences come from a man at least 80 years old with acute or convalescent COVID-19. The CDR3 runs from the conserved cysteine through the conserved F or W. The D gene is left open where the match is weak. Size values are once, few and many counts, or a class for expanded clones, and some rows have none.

CDR3 DNA: TGTGCCAACACGATCCAGGGTTGTAATTCACCCCTCCACTTT
CDR3 protein: CANTIQGCNSPLHF
J gene: TRBJ1-6
clone size: -
V gene: TRBV6-5
D gene: -

CDR3 DNA: TGCGCCAGCAGCCCAATAAACAGGGGTCGCACAGATACGCAGTATTTT
CDR3 protein: CASSPINRGRTDTQYF
J gene: TRBJ2-3
clone size: -
V gene: TRBV5-1
D gene: TRBD1

CDR3 DNA: TGTGCCAGCTCACCACCGGACAGGTCTAATGAAAAACTGTTTTTT
CDR3 protein: CASSPPDRSNEKLFF
J gene: TRBJ1-4
clone size: -
V gene: TRBV18
D gene: TRBD1

CDR3 DNA: TGTGCCAGCAGTTGGACTGGAGATCAGCCCCAGCATTTT
CDR3 protein: CASSWTGDQPQHF
J gene: TRBJ1-5
clone size: -
V gene: TRBV6-5
D gene: -

CDR3 DNA: TGTGCCAGCAGCAACAGCGGGATGAACACTGAAGCTTTCTTT
CDR3 protein: CASSNSGMNTEAFF
J gene: TRBJ1-1
clone size: once
V gene: TRBV2
D gene: -

CDR3 DNA: TGTGCCAGCAGCTTAGGGATCCTAGCGGGGGGCACCGATGAGCAGTTCTTC
CDR3 protein: CASSLGILAGGTDEQFF
J gene: TRBJ2-1
clone size: -
V gene: TRBV7-2
D gene: TRBD2

CDR3 DNA: TGTGCCAGCAGCCAAGGAACAGGGGGGAGCACAGATACGCAGTATTTT
CDR3 protein: CASSQGTGGSTDTQYF
J gene: TRBJ2-3
clone size: -
V gene: TRBV4-2
D gene: TRBD1

CDR3 DNA: TGCAGTGCTAGTCAGGTTAATAGCAATCAGCCCCAGCATTTT
CDR3 protein: CSASQVNSNQPQHF
J gene: TRBJ1-5
clone size: -
V gene: TRBV20-1
D gene: -

CDR3 DNA: TGTGCCATCAGTGAGACCTACGGGACTGGAAGCTCCTACAATGAGCAGTTCTTC
CDR3 protein: CAISETYGTGSSYNEQFF
J gene: TRBJ2-1
clone size: -
V gene: TRBV10-3
D gene: -

CDR3 DNA: TGCGCCAGCAGCTTGAGGGGGTTTAACACTGAAGCTTTCTTT
CDR3 protein: CASSLRGFNTEAFF
J gene: TRBJ1-1
clone size: -
V gene: TRBV5-1
D gene: -

CDR3 DNA: TGTGCCAGCAGCCCCAGGGGGTCGAGCTCCTACAATGAGCAGTTCTTC
CDR3 protein: CASSPRGSSSYNEQFF
J gene: TRBJ2-1
clone size: -
V gene: TRBV11-3
D gene: TRBD1

CDR3 DNA: TGTGCCAGCAGTTACGGCGGCACCTACAACTATGGCTACACCTTC
CDR3 protein: CASSYGGTYNYGYTF
J gene: TRBJ1-2
clone size: -
V gene: TRBV6-2/TRBV6-3
D gene: -

CDR3 DNA: TGTGCCAGCAGCTTAGTCGGGGGACAGTATAATTCACCCCTCCACTTT
CDR3 protein: CASSLVGGQYNSPLHF
J gene: TRBJ1-6
clone size: medium-sized
V gene: TRBV5-6
D gene: TRBD1

CDR3 DNA: TGTGCCAGCAGCCAAGTTACTAGCGGGGGGCTCCCTCTGATCTATGAGCAGTTCTTC
CDR3 protein: CASSQVTSGGLPLIYEQFF
J gene: TRBJ2-1
clone size: once
V gene: TRBV3-1/TRBV3-2
D gene: TRBD2

CDR3 DNA: TGTGCCAGCACCCCCCGCGGGGGGGCGGGAGAGACCCAGTACTTC
CDR3 protein: CASTPRGGAGETQYF
J gene: TRBJ2-5
clone size: -
V gene: TRBV5-4
D gene: TRBD2

CDR3 DNA: TGCGCCAGCAGCCCCGGCAGGGACAGGGGGTTCCACGAGCAGTACTTC
CDR3 protein: CASSPGRDRGFHEQYF
J gene: TRBJ2-7
clone size: -
V gene: TRBV4-1
D gene: TRBD1

CDR3 DNA: TGCAGGGCCCCCTTCGGGACAAAAGCTTTCTTT
CDR3 protein: CRAPFGTKAFF
J gene: TRBJ1-1
clone size: -
V gene: TRBV20-1
D gene: -

CDR3 DNA: TGTGCCAGCAGCGTAGGGAGCTCCTATAATTCACCCCTCCACTTT
CDR3 protein: CASSVGSSYNSPLHF
J gene: TRBJ1-6
clone size: -
V gene: TRBV9
D gene: -